A single sample gave rise to the 3 T cell receptor beta chains below, sequenced in a study of shared clonotypes between healthy human individuals. The assay was immunoSEQ multiplex PCR, and TCRdb's table has in-frame clones only and misses some. The sample holds hundreds of thousands of clones, around 97% seen once. Sequences were obtained from naive CD4+ T cells sorted from blood. Regarding subset: CD45RA+ positively selected. The receptor source for this set is a woman aged 25 to 39 in good health.

The V and J genes are TRBV28 and TRBJ2-1, with D possibly being TRBD2 (6 bases). Trimming took off 7 bases at V and 6 bases at J, with 16 bases between the two ends. The CDR3 has 14 amino acids. CDR1 MDHEN and CDR2 SYDVKM come from the germline V gene. Here the CDR3 DNA reads TGTGCCAGCAATAGCCGGGACTGGACCAATGAGCAGTTCTTC. Translation gives CASNSRDWTNEQFF.

The gene calls are TRBV7-9 and TRBJ2-3; D uncertain. Germline loops: CDR1 SEHNR, CDR2 FQNEAQ (reference sequence). Trimming pared 1 base from V and 0 bases from J, leaving 11 bases between. The CDR3 is made up of 16 amino acids. The CDR3 here is CASSLGFRSSTDTQYF. CDR3 coding DNA: TGTGCCAGCAGCTTAGGGTTCAGGAGTAGCACAGATACGCAGTATTTT.

V gene TRBV6-5 combines with J gene TRBJ2-2; 8 bases fit TRBD1. Per the germline V gene, CDR1 is MNHEY and CDR2 is SVGAGI. This CDR3 region has 14 residues. The trim removed 4 bases at V and 7 bases at J, leaving 5 bases unmatched. The CDR3 protein is CASSLDRAGGELFF. As DNA, the CDR3 is TGTGCCAGCAGTTTGGACAGGGCGGGCGGGGAGCTGTTTTTT.